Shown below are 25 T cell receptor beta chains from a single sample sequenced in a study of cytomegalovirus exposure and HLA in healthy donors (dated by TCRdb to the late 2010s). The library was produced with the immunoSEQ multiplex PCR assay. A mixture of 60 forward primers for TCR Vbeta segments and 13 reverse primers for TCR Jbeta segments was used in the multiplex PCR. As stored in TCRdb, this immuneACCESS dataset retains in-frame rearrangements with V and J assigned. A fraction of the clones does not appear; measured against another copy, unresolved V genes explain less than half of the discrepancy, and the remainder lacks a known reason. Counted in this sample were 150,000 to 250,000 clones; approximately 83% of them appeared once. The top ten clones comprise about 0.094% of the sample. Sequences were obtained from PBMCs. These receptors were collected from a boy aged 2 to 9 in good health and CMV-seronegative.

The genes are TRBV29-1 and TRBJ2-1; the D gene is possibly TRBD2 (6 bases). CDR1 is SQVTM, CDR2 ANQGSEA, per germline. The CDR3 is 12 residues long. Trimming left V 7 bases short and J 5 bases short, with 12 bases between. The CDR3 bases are TGCAGCGCCTGGGGGGTAAACAATGAGCAGTTCTTC. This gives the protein CSAWGVNNEQFF.

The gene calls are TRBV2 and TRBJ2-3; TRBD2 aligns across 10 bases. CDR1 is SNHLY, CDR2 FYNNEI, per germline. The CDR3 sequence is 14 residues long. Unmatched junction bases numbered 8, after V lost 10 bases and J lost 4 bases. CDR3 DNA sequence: TGTGCCACCCAAACTAGCGGGGCCCCAGATACGCAGTATTTT. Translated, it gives CATQTSGAPDTQYF.

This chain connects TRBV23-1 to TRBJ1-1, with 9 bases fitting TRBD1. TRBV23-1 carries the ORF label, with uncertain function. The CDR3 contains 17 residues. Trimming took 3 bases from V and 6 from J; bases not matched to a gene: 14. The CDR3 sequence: CASSHYDRDRVSSEAFF. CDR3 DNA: TGCGCCAGCAGTCACTACGACCGGGACAGGGTTTCTTCTGAAGCTTTCTTT.

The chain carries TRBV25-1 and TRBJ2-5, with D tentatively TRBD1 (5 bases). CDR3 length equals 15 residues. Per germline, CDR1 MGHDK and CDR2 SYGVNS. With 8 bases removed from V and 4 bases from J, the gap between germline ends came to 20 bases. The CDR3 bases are TGTGCCAGCGCACCTCGGGCACTAAGGGGAGAGACCCAGTACTTC. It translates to CASAPRALRGETQYF.

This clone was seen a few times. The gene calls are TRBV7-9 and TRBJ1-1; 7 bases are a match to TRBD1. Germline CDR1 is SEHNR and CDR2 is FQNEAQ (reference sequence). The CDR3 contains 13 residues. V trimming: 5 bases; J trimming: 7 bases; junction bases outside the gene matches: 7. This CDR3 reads CASSLGQSLEAFF. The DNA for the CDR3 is TGTGCCAGCAGCCTGGGACAGTCCCTTGAAGCTTTCTTT.

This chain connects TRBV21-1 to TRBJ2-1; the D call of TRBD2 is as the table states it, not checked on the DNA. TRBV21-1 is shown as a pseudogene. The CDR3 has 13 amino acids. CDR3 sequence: CASSNGRYNEQFF. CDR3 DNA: TGTGCCAGCAGCAACGGGAGATACAATGAGCAGTTCTTC.

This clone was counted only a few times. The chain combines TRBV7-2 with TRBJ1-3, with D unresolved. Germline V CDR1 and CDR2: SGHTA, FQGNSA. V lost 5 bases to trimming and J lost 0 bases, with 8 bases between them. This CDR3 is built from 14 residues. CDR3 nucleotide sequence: TGTGCCAGCAGCATAACTGCCTCTGGAAACACCATATATTTT. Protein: CASSITASGNTIYF.

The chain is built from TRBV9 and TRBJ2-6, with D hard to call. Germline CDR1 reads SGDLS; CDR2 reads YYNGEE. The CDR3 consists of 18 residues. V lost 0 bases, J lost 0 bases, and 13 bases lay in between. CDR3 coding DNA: TGTGCCAGCAGCGTAGGATCCAGGCCAAGCTCTGGGGCCAACGTCCTGACTTTC. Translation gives CASSVGSRPSSGANVLTF.

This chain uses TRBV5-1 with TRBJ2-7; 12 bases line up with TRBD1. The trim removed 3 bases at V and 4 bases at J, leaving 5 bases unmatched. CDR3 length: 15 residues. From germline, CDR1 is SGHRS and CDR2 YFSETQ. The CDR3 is CASSWGDRGPYEQYF. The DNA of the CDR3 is TGCGCCAGCAGCTGGGGGGACAGGGGGCCGTACGAGCAGTACTTC.

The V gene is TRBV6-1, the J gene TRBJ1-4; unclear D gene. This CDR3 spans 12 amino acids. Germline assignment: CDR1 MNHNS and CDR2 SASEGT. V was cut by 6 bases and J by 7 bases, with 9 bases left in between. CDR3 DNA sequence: TGTGCCAGCAGCCAACGGTCTGAAAAACTGTTTTTT. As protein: CASSQRSEKLFF.

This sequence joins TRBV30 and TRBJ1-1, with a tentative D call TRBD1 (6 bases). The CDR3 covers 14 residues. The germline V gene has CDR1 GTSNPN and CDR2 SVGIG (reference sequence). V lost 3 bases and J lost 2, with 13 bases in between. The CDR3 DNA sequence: TGTGCCTGGAGGGGAGGGACACCTAACACTGAAGCTTTCTTT. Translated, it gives CAWRGGTPNTEAFF. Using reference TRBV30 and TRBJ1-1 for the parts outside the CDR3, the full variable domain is SQTIHQWPATLVQPVGSPLSLECTVEGTSNPNLYWYRQAAGRGLQLLFYSVGIGQISSEVPQNLSASRPQDRQFILSSKKLLLSDSGFYLCAWRGGTPNTEAFFGQGTRLTVV.

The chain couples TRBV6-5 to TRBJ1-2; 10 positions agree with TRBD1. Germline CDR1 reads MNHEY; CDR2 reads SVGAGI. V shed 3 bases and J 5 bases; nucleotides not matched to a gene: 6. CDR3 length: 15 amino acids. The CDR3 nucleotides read TGTGCCAGCAGTTATTCGACAGGGGGCAAATATGGCTACACCTTC. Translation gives CASSYSTGGKYGYTF.

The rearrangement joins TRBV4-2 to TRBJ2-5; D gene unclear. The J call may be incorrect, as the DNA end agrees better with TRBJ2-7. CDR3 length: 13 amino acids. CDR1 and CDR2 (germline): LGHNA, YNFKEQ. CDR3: CASSQDLGYEQYF. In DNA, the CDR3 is TGTGCCAGCAGCCAAGACCTAGGCTACGAGCAGTACTTC.

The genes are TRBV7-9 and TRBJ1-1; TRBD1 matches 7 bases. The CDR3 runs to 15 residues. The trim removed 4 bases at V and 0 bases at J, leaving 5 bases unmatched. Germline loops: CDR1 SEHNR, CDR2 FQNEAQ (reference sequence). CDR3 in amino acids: CASSSKGQLNTEAFF. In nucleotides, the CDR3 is TGTGCCAGCAGCTCGAAGGGACAGCTGAACACTGAAGCTTTCTTT.

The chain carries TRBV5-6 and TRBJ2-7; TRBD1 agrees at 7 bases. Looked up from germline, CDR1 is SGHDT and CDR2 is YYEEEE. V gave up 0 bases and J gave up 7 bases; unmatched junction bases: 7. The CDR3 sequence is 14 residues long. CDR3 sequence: CASSLGQGLREQYF. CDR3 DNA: TGTGCCAGCAGCTTGGGACAGGGTCTACGAGAGCAGTACTTC.

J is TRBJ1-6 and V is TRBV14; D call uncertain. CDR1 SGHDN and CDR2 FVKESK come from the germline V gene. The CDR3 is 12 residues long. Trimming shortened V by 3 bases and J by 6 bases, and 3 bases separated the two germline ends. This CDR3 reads CASSQANSPLHF. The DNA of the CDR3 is TGTGCCAGCAGCCAGGCTAATTCACCCCTCCACTTT. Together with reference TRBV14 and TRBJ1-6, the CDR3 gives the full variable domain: EAGVTQFPSHSVIEKGQTVTLRCDPISGHDNLYWYRRVMGKEIKFLLHFVKESKQDESGMPNNRFLAERTGGTYSTLKVQPAELEDSGVYFCASSQANSPLHFGNGTRLTVT.

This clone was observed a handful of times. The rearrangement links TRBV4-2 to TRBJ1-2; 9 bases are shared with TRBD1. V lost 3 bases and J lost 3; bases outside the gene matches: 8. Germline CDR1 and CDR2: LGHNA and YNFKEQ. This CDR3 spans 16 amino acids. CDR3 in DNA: TGTGCCAGCAGCCAGAACCACAGGGGGCTGGACTATGGCTACACCTTC. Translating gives CASSQNHRGLDYGYTF.

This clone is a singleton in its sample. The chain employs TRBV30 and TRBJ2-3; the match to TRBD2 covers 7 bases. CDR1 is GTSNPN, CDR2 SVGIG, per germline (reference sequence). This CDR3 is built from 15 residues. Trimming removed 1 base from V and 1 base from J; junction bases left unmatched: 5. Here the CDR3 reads CAWSAVAGGTDTQYF. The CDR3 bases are TGTGCCTGGAGTGCCGTCGCGGGGGGCACAGATACGCAGTATTTT.

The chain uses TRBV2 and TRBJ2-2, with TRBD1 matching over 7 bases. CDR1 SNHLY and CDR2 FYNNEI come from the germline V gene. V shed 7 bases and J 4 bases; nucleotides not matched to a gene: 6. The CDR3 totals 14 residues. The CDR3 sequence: CASNRDSTTGELFF. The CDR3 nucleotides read TGTGCCAGCAATCGGGACAGCACCACCGGGGAGCTGTTTTTT.

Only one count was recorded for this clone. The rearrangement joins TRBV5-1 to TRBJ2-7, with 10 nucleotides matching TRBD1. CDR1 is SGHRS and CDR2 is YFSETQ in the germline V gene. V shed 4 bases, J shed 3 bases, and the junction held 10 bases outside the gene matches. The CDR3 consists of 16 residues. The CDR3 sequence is CASSRTSRDRGYEQYF. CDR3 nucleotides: TGCGCCAGCAGCAGAACCTCCCGGGACAGGGGCTACGAGCAGTACTTC.

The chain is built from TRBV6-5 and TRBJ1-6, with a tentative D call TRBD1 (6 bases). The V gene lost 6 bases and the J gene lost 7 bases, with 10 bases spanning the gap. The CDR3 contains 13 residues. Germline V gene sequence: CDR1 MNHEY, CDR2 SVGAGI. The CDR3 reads CASRRDTNSPLHF. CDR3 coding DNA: TGTGCCAGCAGACGGGACACGAATTCACCCCTCCACTTT.

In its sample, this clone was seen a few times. For the CDR3, the DNA is TGTGCCAGCAGGGCCTCTAGCGGGGACGAAGATACGCAGTATTTT. Protein product: CASRASSGDEDTQYF. V and J are TRBV4-2 and TRBJ2-3; 9 nucleotides line up with TRBD2. After removal of 6 bases from V and 5 bases from J, the junction contained 9 bases not matched to a gene. This CDR3 spans 15 amino acids. Germline assignment: CDR1 LGHNA and CDR2 YNFKEQ.

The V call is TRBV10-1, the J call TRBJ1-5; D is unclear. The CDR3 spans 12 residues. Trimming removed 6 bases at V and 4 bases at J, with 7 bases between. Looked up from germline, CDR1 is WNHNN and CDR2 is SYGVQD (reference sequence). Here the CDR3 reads CASRAENQPQHF. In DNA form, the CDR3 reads TGCGCCAGCAGAGCCGAGAATCAGCCCCAGCATTTT.

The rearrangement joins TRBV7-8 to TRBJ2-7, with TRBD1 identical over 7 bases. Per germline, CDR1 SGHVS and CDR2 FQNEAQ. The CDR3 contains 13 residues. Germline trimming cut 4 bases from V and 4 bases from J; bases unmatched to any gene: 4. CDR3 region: CASSSGDRYEQYF. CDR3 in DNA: TGTGCCAGCAGCTCCGGGGACAGATACGAGCAGTACTTC.

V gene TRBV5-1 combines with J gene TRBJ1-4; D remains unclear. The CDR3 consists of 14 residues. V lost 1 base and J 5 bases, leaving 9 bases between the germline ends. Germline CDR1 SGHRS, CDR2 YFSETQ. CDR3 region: CASSLRGSNEKLFF. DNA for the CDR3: TGCGCCAGCAGCTTGAGAGGATCCAATGAAAAACTGTTTTTT.